A selection of T cell receptor beta chains follows, all from one sample in a study of shared clonotypes between healthy human individuals. Using immunoSEQ multiplex PCR, the repertoire was profiled, and TCRdb retains in-frame clones only, with some absent. The repertoire has about 2.4 million clones, approximately 93% of them found once; the top ten carry 0.36%. Sequencing was performed on naive CD4+ T cells from PBMCs. Every receptor here comes from a young man in good health. Some clones in this sample may be carry-over from other donors' samples. Each CDR3 is given without its conserved first and last residue. Size is stated for part of the rows, as once, few or many counts, or as a class when the clone is expanded.

TRBV25-1	NA	TRBJ2-7	14	ASSDGSGGTGHEQY
TRBV5-6	NA	TRBJ1-2	12	ASSLAAVRYGYT
TRBV7-9	few	TRBJ1-4	13	ASSPGDGQNEKLF
TRBV7-2	NA	TRBJ1-1	12	ASSLSAGNTEAF
TRBV4-1	NA	NA	13	ASSQVGQGNYEQY
TRBV29-1	NA	TRBJ2-7	11	SVGGRVKDEQY
TRBV21-1	NA	TRBJ1-1	9	ANPTVVGAF
TRBV7-2	NA	TRBJ2-7	14	ASSPPRPGGTNEQY
TRBV10-3	NA	TRBJ1-2	11	AISEGTGGNST
TRBV5-8	NA	TRBJ1-5	14	ASSPHDRGRDQPQH
TRBV7-3	few	TRBJ1-1	11	ASSLGAYTEAF
TRBV27	NA	TRBJ1-1	13	ASSLVSVVGTEAF
TRBV6-6	NA	TRBJ2-5	13	ASSFLQGRQETQY
TRBV15	NA	TRBJ2-5	12	ATGGTAGGETQY
TRBV9	NA	TRBJ2-5	13	ASSQAPGQGETQY
TRBV6-5	NA	TRBJ1-6	11	ASSYSPGQALH
TRBV5-1	NA	TRBJ2-1	11	ASSLAVGDEQF
TRBV6-5	NA	TRBJ1-1	14	ASSYRRTATRTEAF
TRBV19	NA	TRBJ2-7	13	ASSDLGGLSYEQY
TRBV18	NA	TRBJ2-3	10	ASSPQEDTQY
TRBV9	NA	TRBJ2-1	12	ASSDPSGSDEQF
TRBV5-1	NA	TRBJ1-2	18	ASSLSAQGSMSLANYGYT
TRBV14	NA	TRBJ2-1	12	ASSRTSRYNEQF
TRBV19	NA	TRBJ2-7	13	ASSTTGTGFYEQY
TRBV6-6	NA	TRBJ1-1	12	ASSLQGEGTEAF
TRBV9	NA	TRBJ1-4	14	ASSPQGSLTNEKLF
TRBV7-6	NA	TRBJ2-2	14	ASSSHRDRNTGELF
TRBV27	NA	TRBJ2-6	15	ASSPGTGGGGANVLT
TRBV28	NA	TRBJ2-7	13	ASSSAGFPLYEQY
TRBV7-2	NA	TRBJ1-5	13	ASSLEGLEGQPQH
TRBV28	NA	TRBJ2-3	17	ASNGFGTSGGRLTDTQY
TRBV19	NA	TRBJ1-5	15	ASSIPGRGPQDQPQH
TRBV4-1	NA	TRBJ1-2	15	ASSHPVDREFNYGYT
TRBV7-9	NA	TRBJ1-2	14	ASSFGTIVRGEGYT
TRBV28	NA	TRBJ2-5	15	ASSLRLAGGPKETQY
TRBV12-2	NA	TRBJ2-5	15	ASRLAGVIPGRETQY
TRBV28	NA	TRBJ1-4	13	ASSFLGGNGEKLF
TRBV9	NA	TRBJ1-3	10	ASSRPTNTIY
TRBV5-5	once	TRBJ2-2	15	ASSPSLGDRASGELF
TRBV5-4	NA	TRBJ1-2	15	ASSLNRWATGLSGYT
TRBV4-1	NA	TRBJ2-3	14	ASSQDGDRGRDTQY
TRBV15	NA	TRBJ2-3	15	ATSSTTWYRYTDTQY
TRBV10-3	NA	TRBJ2-6	15	AISGTSGSTGANVLT
TRBV28	NA	TRBJ2-7	13	ASSPPPLGSYEQY
TRBV5-4	NA	TRBJ2-7	11	ASSRRSSYEQY
TRBV6-5	once	TRBJ2-2	11	ASSYTGTGELF
TRBV28	NA	TRBJ2-7	13	ASSFPGQGSYEQY
TRBV7-2	NA	TRBJ1-5	12	ASSSQGSNQPQH
TRBV28	NA	TRBJ1-5	10	ASSDRWQPQH
TRBV7-9	NA	TRBJ1-3	13	ASSSRGTGGNTIY
TRBV7-9	NA	TRBJ2-7	12	ASSLGQAFYEQY
TRBV7-9	NA	TRBJ1-3	15	ASSPFKGLLSGNTIY
TRBV7-2	NA	TRBJ1-5	14	ASSSAGITGNQPQH
TRBV6-6	NA	TRBJ2-7	14	ASRTPGLASSYEQY
TRBV9	NA	TRBJ2-3	16	ASSVVPTSGSGTDTQY